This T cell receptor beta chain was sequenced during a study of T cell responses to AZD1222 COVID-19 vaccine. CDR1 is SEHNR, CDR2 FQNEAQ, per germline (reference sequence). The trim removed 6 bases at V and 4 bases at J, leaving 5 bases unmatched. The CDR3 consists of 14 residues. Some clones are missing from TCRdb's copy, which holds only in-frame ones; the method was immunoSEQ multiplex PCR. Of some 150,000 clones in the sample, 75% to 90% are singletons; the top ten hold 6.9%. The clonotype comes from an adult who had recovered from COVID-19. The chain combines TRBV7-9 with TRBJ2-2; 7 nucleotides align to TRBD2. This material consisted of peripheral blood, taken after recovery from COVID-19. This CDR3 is CASRTSVSTGELFF. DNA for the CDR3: TGTGCCAGCAGAACTAGCGTGTCCACCGGGGAGCTGTTTTTT. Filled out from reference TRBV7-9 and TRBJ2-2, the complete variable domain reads DTGVSQNPRHKITKRGQNVTFRCDPISEHNRLYWYRQTLGQGPEFLTYFQNEAQLEKSRLLSDRFSAERPKGSFSTLEIQRTEQGDSAMYLCASRTSVSTGELFFGEGSRLTVL.